This entry features one T cell receptor (beta chain) sequence. The source of the sample is a study of glioma-infiltrating T cells after dendritic cell vaccination. The time point is: after dendritic cell vaccination, including at tumor progression/relapse. Using immunoSEQ multiplex PCR, the repertoire was profiled, and TCRdb retains in-frame clones only, with some absent. The sample yields over 90,000 clones, 75% to 90% seen once. CDR1 is SGHRS and CDR2 is YFSETQ in the germline V gene. The CDR3 is 14 residues long. Trimming shortened V by 3 bases and J by 2 bases, and 12 bases separated the two germline ends.

The sample was blood, taken after dendritic cell vaccination. This TCR derives from a human donor with glioblastoma. This chain links TRBV5-1 with TRBJ2-7, with a tentative D call TRBD1 (5 bases). In nucleotides, the CDR3 is TGCGCCAGCAGCTGGGGCCTAGAGCCCTACGAGCAGTACTTC. The encoded protein is CASSWGLEPYEQYF.